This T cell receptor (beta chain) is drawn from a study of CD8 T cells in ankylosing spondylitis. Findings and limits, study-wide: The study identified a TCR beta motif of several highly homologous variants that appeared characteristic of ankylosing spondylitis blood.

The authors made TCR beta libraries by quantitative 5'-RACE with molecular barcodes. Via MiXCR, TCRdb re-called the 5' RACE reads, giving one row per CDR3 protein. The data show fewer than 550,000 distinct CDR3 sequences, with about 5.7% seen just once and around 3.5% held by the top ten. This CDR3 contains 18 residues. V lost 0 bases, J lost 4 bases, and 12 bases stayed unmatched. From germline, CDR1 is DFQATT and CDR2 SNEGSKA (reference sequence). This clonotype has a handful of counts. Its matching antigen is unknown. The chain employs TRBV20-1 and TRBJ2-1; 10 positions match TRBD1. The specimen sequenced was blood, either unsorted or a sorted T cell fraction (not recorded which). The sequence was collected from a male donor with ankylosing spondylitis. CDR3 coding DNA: TGCAGTGCTAGAGATCGGGGGAGCCGGGACAGGGGTTACAATGAGCAGTTCTTC. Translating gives CSARDRGSRDRGYNEQFF.